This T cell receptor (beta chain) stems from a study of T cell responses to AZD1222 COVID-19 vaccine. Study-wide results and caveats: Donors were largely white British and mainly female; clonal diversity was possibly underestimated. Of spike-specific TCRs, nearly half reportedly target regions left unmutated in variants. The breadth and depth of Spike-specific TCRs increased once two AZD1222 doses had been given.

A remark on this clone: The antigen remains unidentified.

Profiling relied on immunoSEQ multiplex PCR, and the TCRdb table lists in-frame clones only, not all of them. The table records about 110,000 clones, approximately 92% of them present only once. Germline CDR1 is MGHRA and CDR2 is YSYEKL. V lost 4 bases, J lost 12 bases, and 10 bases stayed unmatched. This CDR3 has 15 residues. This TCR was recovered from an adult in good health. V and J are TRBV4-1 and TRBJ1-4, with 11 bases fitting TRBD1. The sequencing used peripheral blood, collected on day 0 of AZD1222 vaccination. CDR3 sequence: CASSLSGQGVRELFF. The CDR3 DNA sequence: TGCGCCAGCAGCCTCTCGGGACAGGGGGTTCGGGAACTGTTTTTT.